Listed below are T cell receptor beta chains from one sample, sequenced in a study of CD8 T cells in ankylosing spondylitis. One entry per CDR3 protein results from TCRdb running MiXCR on the 5' RACE reads. The sample includes 250,000 or so distinct CDR3 sequences, roughly a quarter of them seen just once. The specimen sequenced was blood, either unsorted or a sorted T cell fraction (not recorded which). The source of these receptors is a male donor with ankylosing spondylitis or in good health (not recorded which). Each CDR3 is given with its conserved first and last residue. D genes are given only for firm matches. For some rows the clone size is stated as once, few or many, or as a class when expanded; others skip it.

TGTGCCAGCAACCGACAGGGGGCGTTTGTGACTAGTTTAGTCGCAGAGACCCAGTACTTC CASNRQGAFVTSLVAETQYF TRBJ2-5 few TRBV6-4 TRBD1
TGTGCCAGCAGCACAGGGGGCGCGTATGGCTACACCTTC CASSTGGAYGYTF TRBJ1-2 many TRBV12-3/TRBV12-4 TRBD1
TGCAGTGCTTCCCGGACTAGGGTAGAGACCCAGTACTTC CSASRTRVETQYF TRBJ2-5 - TRBV20-1 TRBD2
TGTGCCAGCAGCGTCTTGAACGGGGCCGAGCAGTACTTC CASSVLNGAEQYF TRBJ2-7 - TRBV11-2 -
TGCAGTGCTACCCCCTCCCGGGACAGGGTCACAGATACGCAGTATTTT CSATPSRDRVTDTQYF TRBJ2-3 - TRBV20-1 TRBD1
TGCAGTGCTAGGGGTGGGGAGAGCTATGGCTACACCTTC CSARGGESYGYTF TRBJ1-2 many TRBV20-1 -
TGTGCCAGCGGAGGGACAGGCTCCTACGAGCAGTACTTC CASGGTGSYEQYF TRBJ2-7 - TRBV2 TRBD1
TGCAGTGCCAGTCGGGGGCCCCTAGGCACAGATACGCAGTATTTT CSASRGPLGTDTQYF TRBJ2-3 few TRBV20-1 -
TGCAGCGTTGAAGGTCGTTTAAGAGAGAACACTGAAGCTTTCTTT CSVEGRLRENTEAFF TRBJ1-1 many TRBV29-1 -
TGTGCCAGCAGCCCCGGGACTGCCCAACCGTATTTT CASSPGTAQPYF TRBJ2-3 many TRBV12-3/TRBV12-4 -
TGCAGTGCTAACGGGGCGGCAGGGGAGGTCACAGATACGCAGTATTTT CSANGAAGEVTDTQYF TRBJ2-3 many TRBV20-1 -
TGCAGCGCTGGGCCCGACAATGAGCAGTTCTTC CSAGPDNEQFF TRBJ2-1 many TRBV29-1 -
TGTGCCAGCCTCGGGAGGGGCTCTGGGGCCAACGTCCTGACTTTC CASLGRGSGANVLTF TRBJ2-6 few TRBV12-3/TRBV12-4 TRBD2
TGCAGTGCTAGAGATCGGGCGTTCTATCAAGAGACCCAGTACTTC CSARDRAFYQETQYF TRBJ2-5 - TRBV20-1 -
TGCAGTGCAAAAAGCGGGGAGCCCAGCTCCTACAATGAGCAGTTCTTC CSAKSGEPSSYNEQFF TRBJ2-1 few TRBV20-1 TRBD2
TGTGCCAGCAGTCCCAGCGCGGATCTTGGAAACACCATATATTTT CASSPSADLGNTIYF TRBJ1-3 many TRBV12-3/TRBV12-4 -
TGTGCCAGCAGTCTGGGGACAGGGGGCGCTTCCGGGGAGCTGTTTTTT CASSLGTGGASGELFF TRBJ2-2 many TRBV12-3/TRBV12-4 TRBD1
TGTGCCAGTAGTATGAGCAGCGTCGATACGCAGTATTTT CASSMSSVDTQYF TRBJ2-3 - TRBV19 -
TGTGCCATCAGTGAGCGGCTAGCGGGGACCCCAGAGACCCAGTACTTC CAISERLAGTPETQYF TRBJ2-5 - TRBV10-3 TRBD2
TGTGCCAGCAGCTCATGGGACAAGTACCAAGAGACCCAGTACTTC CASSSWDKYQETQYF TRBJ2-5 - TRBV7-3 -